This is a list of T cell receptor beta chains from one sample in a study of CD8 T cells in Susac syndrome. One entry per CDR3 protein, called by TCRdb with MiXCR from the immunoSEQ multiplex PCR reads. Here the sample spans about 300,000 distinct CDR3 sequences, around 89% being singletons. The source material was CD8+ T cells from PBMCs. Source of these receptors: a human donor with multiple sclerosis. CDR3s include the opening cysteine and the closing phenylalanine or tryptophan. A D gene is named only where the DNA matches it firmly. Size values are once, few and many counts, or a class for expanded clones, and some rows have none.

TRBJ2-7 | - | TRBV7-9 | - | CASSPPVRQLTYEQYF | TGTGCCAGCAGCCCACCGGTGCGGCAGCTGACCTACGAGCAGTACTTC
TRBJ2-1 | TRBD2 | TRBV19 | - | CASKVLAGVDEQFF | TGTGCCAGTAAGGTACTAGCGGGAGTCGATGAGCAGTTCTTC
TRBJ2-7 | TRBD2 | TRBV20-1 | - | CSAREIAGASYEQYF | TGCAGTGCTAGAGAGATAGCGGGGGCCTCCTACGAGCAGTACTTC
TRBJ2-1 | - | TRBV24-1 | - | CATSLRRTATYNEQFF | TGTGCCACCTCCCTAAGGAGGACAGCAACCTACAATGAGCAGTTCTTC
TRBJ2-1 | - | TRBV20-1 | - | CSARGALSSNEQFF | TGCAGTGCTAGAGGTGCTCTCAGTTCCAATGAGCAGTTCTTC
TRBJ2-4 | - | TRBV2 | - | CASSGGEAKNIQYF | TGTGCCAGTTCGGGGGGCGAAGCCAAAAACATTCAGTACTTC
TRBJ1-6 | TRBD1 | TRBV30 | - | CAWAGTGISPLHF | TGTGCCTGGGCCGGGACAGGGATTTCACCCCTCCACTTT
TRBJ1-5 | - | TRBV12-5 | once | CASGLGQELSNQPQHF | TGTGCTAGTGGTTTGGGACAGGAGTTAAGCAATCAGCCCCAGCATTTT
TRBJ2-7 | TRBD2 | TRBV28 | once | CASSLGVLAGRVWEQYF | TGTGCCAGCAGTTTAGGGGTGTTAGCGGGCCGCGTCTGGGAGCAGTACTTC
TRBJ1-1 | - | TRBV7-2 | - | CASSPQWDLNTEAFF | TGTGCCAGCAGCCCCCAATGGGACTTGAACACTGAAGCTTTCTTT
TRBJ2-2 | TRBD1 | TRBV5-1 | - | CASSLSAGQGLTGELFF | TGCGCCAGCAGCTTGTCTGCGGGACAGGGCCTCACCGGGGAGCTGTTTTTT
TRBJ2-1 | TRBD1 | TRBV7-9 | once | CASSRNSGQKYNEQFF | TGTGCCAGCAGCCGAAACTCGGGACAGAAATACAATGAGCAGTTCTTC
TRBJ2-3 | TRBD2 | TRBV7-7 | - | CASSLTSGITDTQYF | TGTGCTAGCAGCCTGACTAGCGGAATCACAGATACGCAGTATTTT
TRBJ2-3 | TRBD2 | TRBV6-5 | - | CASRRLATDTQYF | TGTGCCAGCAGAAGACTAGCGACAGATACGCAGTATTTT
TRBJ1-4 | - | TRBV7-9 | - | CASSTGLMNQLFF | TGTGCCAGCAGTACAGGACTAATGAATCAACTGTTTTTT
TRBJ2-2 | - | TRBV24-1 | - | CATSVGTGELFF | TGTGCCACCAGTGTAGGCACCGGGGAGCTGTTTTTT
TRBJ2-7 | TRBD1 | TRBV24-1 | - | CATINRDRGLYEQYF | TGTGCCACCATCAACCGGGACAGGGGTCTCTACGAGCAGTACTTC
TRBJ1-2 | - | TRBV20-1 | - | CSARDMGESWYGYTF | TGCAGTGCTAGAGATATGGGGGAATCTTGGTACGGCTACACCTTC
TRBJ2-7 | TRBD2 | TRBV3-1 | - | CASSQGAGTTYEQYF | TGTGCCAGCAGCCAAGGGGCGGGGACTACCTACGAGCAGTACTTC
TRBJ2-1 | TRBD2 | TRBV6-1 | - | CASSERAGGYNEQFF | TGTGCCAGCAGTGAAAGAGCGGGGGGTTACAATGAGCAGTTCTTC
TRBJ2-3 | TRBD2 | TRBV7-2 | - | CASSARTSGLDTQYF | TGTGCCAGCAGCGCTAGGACTAGCGGACTCGATACGCAGTATTTT
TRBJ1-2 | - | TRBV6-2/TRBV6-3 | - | CASSQLGTNYGYTF | TGTGCCAGCAGTCAACTCGGAACTAACTATGGCTACACCTTC
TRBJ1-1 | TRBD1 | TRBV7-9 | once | CASSHSGTGNTEAFF | TGTGCCAGCAGCCACTCCGGGACAGGGAACACTGAAGCTTTCTTT
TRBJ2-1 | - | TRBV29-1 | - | CSGAEGGPYNEQFF | TGCAGCGGGGCAGAGGGGGGGCCCTACAATGAGCAGTTCTTC
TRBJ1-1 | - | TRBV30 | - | CAWSWGNTEAFF | TGTGCCTGGAGTTGGGGGAACACTGAAGCTTTCTTT
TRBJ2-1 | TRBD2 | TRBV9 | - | CASSAPKTEASGKAYNEQFF | TGTGCCAGCAGCGCCCCAAAAACTGAGGCTAGCGGAAAGGCTTACAATGAGCAGTTCTTC
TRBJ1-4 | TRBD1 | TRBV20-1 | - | CSARDRDGTNEKLFF | TGCAGTGCTAGGGACAGGGATGGCACTAATGAAAAACTGTTTTTT
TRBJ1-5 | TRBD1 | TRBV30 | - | CAWSPGGGNQPQHF | TGTGCCTGGAGCCCAGGGGGAGGCAATCAGCCCCAGCATTTT
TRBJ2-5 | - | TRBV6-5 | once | CASSYYGIQETQYF | TGTGCCAGCAGTTATTATGGTATCCAAGAGACCCAGTACTTC
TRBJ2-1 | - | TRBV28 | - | CASSFRGPRPEQFF | TGTGCCAGCAGTTTTCGGGGACCCCGCCCGGAGCAGTTCTTC
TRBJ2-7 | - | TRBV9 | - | CASSVGSSATYEQYF | TGTGCCAGCAGCGTAGGATCTAGCGCGACCTACGAGCAGTACTTC
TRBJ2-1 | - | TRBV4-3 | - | CASSQDRMDGLNNEQFF | TGCGCCAGCAGCCAAGATCGAATGGACGGACTAAACAATGAGCAGTTCTTC
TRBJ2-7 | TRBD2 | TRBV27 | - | CASTPSPAGVLGGSYEQYF | TGTGCCAGCACCCCCAGTCCGGCGGGAGTATTAGGAGGCTCCTACGAGCAGTACTTC
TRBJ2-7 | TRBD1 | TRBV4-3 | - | CASSQDRDSSYEQYF | TGCGCCAGCAGCCAAGATCGGGACAGCTCCTACGAGCAGTACTTC
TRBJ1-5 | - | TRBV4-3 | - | CASSQDSLGAYQPQHF | TGCGCCAGCAGCCAAGATTCACTCGGGGCCTATCAGCCCCAGCATTTT
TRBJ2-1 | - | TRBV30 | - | CALSSGGNYNEQFF | TGTGCCTTGAGTAGTGGCGGCAACTACAATGAGCAGTTCTTC
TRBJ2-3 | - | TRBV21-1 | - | CAGAKTPRYRQRPDTQYF | TGTGCCGGCGCTAAAACACCGCGATACAGACAGAGACCAGATACGCAGTATTTT
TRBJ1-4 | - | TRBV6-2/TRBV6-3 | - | CASSRIVEKLFF | TGTGCCAGCAGTCGGATAGTTGAAAAACTGTTTTTT
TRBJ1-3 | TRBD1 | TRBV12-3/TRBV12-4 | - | CAIGTADSGNTIYF | TGTGCCATCGGGACAGCAGACTCTGGAAACACCATATATTTT
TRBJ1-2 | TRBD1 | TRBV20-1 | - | CRTDGTGGAEGYTF | TGCAGGACTGATGGGACAGGGGGCGCGGAGGGCTACACCTTC
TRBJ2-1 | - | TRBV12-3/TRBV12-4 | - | CASYGPGHNEQFF | TGTGCCAGCTATGGGCCCGGCCACAATGAGCAGTTCTTC
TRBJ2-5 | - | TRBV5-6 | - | CASSFREPQETQYF | TGTGCCAGCAGCTTCCGGGAGCCACAAGAGACCCAGTACTTC
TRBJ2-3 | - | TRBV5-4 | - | CASSFGGFQGTDTQYF | TGTGCCAGCAGCTTTGGGGGGTTTCAGGGCACGGATACGCAGTATTTT
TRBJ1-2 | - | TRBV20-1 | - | CSARGAGLYYGYTF | TGCAGTGCTAGAGGGGCGGGGCTCTACTATGGCTACACCTTC
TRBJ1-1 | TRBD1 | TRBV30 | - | CAWSGYRGMGTEAFF | TGTGCCTGGAGCGGGTACAGGGGAATGGGCACTGAAGCTTTCTTT